One TCR beta chain is described in this entry. Its target is not known. The data derive from a study of T cells in localized non-small cell lung cancer. The study's findings and limits: For the top 100 tumor clones, a median roughly 56 also appeared in adjacent lung.

The CDR3 consists of 12 residues. Germline trimming cut 7 bases from V and 3 bases from J; bases unmatched to any gene: 4. Germline CDR1 SQVTM, CDR2 ANQGSEA. Sequenced by immunoSEQ multiplex PCR; TCRdb stores in-frame clones only, minus some. This table holds some 5,200 clones, approximately 60% found once. This clonotype was sampled from a male donor at least 60 years old with stage I squamous cell lung carcinoma. The sample here was lymph node tissue, taken before any cancer treatment. The chain carries TRBV29-1 and TRBJ1-2, with 8 bases matching TRBD1. This chain's CDR3 is CSAADRDYGYTF. In nucleotides, the CDR3 is TGCAGCGCTGCGGACAGGGACTATGGCTACACCTTC.